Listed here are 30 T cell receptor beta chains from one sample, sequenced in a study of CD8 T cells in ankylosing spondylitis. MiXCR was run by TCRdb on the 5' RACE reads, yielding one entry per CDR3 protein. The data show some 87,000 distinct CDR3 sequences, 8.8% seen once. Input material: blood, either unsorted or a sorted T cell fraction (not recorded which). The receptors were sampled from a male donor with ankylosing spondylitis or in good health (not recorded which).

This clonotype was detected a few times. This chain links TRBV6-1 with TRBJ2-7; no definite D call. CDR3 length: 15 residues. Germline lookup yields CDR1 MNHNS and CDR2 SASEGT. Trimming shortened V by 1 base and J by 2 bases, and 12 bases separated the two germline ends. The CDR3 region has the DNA TGTGCCAGCAGTGAAGTTGTCGGGTCCCCCTACGAGCAGTACTTC. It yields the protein CASSEVVGSPYEQYF.

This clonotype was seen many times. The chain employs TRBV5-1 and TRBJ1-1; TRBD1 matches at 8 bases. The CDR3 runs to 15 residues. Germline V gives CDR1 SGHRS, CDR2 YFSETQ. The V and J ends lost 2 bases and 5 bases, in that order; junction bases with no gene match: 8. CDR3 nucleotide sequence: TGCGCCAGCAGCTTAGGCCAGGGGGCGCGAACTGAAGCTTTCTTT. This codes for CASSLGQGARTEAFF.

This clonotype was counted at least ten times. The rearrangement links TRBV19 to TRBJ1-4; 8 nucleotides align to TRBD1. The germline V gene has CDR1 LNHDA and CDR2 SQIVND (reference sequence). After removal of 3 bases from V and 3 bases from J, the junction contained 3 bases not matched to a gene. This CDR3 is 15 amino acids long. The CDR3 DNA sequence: TGTGCCAGTAGTATCGACAGGGGAGCTAATGAAAAACTGTTTTTT. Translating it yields CASSIDRGANEKLFF.

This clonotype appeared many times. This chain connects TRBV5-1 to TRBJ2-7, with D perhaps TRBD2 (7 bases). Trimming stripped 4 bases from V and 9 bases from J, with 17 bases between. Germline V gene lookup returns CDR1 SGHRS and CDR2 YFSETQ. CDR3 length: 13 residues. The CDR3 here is CASSGGEAGAQYF. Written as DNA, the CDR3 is TGCGCCAGCAGCGGGGGGGAGGCAGGGGCGCAGTACTTC.

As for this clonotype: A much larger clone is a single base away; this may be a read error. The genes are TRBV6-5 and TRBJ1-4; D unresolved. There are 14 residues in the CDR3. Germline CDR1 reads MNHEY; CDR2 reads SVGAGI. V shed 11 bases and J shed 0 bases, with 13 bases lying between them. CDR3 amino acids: CAGTDRATNEKLFF. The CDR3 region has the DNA TGTGCCGGCACTGACCGAGCAACTAATGAAAAACTGTTTTTT.

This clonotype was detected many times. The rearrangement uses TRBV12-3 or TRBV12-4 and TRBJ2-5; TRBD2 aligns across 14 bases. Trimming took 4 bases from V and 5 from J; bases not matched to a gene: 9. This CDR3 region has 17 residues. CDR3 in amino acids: CASSSRTSGRSLETQYF. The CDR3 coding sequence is TGTGCCAGCAGTTCCCGGACTAGCGGGAGGTCATTGGAGACCCAGTACTTC.

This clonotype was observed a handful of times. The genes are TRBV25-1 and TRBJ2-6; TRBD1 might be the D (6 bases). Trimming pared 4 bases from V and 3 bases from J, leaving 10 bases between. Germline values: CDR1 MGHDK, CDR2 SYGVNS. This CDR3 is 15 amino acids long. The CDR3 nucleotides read TGTGCCAGCAGTGTCAACAGGGTTGGGGCCAACGTCCTGACTTTC. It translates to CASSVNRVGANVLTF.

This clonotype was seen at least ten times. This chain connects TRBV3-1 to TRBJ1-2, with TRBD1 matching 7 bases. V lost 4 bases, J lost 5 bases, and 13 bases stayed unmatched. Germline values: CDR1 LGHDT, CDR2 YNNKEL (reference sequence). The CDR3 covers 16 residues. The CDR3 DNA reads TGTGCCAGCAGCCCGAGAGGGACAGCCAAAGAGTATGGCTACACCTTC. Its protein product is CASSPRGTAKEYGYTF.

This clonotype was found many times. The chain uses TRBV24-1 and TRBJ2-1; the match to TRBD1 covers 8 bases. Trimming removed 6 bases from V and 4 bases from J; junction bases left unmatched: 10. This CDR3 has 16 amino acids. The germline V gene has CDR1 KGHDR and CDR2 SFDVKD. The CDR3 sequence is CATSYSRTGPYNEQFF. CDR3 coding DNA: TGTGCCACCAGTTATTCCAGGACAGGGCCGTACAATGAGCAGTTCTTC.

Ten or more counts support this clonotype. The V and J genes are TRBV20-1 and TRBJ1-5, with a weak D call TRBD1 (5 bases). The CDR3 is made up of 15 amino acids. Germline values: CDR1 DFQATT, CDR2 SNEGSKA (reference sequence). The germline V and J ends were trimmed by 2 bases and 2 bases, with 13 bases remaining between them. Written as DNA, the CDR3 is TGCAGTGCTAGAACGCAGGGCCTCGGCAATCAGCCCCAGCATTTT. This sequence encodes CSARTQGLGNQPQHF.

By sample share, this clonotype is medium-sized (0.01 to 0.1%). This CDR3 is CASSHREGYEQYF. The CDR3 bases are TGTGCCAGCAGTCACAGGGAGGGCTACGAGCAGTACTTC. This sequence joins TRBV6-5 and TRBJ2-7, with D perhaps matching TRBD2 (7 bases). This CDR3 is 13 amino acids long. V lost 5 bases, J lost 3 bases, and 11 bases lay in between. The germline V gene encodes CDR1 MNHEY and CDR2 SVGAGI.

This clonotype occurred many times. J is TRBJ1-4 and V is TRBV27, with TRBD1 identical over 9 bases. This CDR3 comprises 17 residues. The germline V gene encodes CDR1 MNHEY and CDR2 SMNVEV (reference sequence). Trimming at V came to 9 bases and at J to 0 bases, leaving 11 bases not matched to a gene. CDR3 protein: CASRTGGLGATNEKLFF. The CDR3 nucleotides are TGTGCCAGTCGTACAGGGGGCTTAGGGGCAACTAATGAAAAACTGTTTTTT.

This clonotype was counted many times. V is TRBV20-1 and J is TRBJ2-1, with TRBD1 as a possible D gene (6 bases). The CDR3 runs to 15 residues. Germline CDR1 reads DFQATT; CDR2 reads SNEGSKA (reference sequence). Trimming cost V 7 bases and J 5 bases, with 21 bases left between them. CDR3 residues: CSVKIPGHGDNEQFF. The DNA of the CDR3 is TGCAGTGTTAAAATACCGGGACACGGAGACAATGAGCAGTTCTTC.

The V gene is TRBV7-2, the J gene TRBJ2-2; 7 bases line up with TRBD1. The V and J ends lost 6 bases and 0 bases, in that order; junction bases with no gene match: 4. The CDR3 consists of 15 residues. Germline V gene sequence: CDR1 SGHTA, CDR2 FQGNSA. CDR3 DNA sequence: TGTGCCAGCAGAAGACAGGGTACGAACACCGGGGAGCTGTTTTTT. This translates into CASRRQGTNTGELFF.

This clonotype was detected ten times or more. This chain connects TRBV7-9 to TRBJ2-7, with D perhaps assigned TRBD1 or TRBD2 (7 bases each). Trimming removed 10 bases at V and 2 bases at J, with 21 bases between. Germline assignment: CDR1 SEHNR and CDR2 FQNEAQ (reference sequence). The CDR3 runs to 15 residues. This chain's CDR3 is CATRGGPGRTYEQYF. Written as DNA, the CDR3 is TGTGCCACCAGGGGGGGGCCGGGCCGGACCTACGAGCAGTACTTC. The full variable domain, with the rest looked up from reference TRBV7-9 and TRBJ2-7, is DTGVSQNPRHKITKRGQNVTFRCDPISEHNRLYWYRQTLGQGPEFLTYFQNEAQLEKSRLLSDRFSAERPKGSFSTLEIQRTEQGDSAMYLCATRGGPGRTYEQYFGPGTRLTVT.

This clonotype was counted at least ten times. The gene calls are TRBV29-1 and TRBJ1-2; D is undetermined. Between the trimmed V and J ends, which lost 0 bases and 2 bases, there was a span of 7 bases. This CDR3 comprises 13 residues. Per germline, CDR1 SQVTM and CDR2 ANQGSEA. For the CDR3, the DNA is TGCAGCGTTGAAGATCGAGGGAACTATGGCTACACCTTC. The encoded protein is CSVEDRGNYGYTF.

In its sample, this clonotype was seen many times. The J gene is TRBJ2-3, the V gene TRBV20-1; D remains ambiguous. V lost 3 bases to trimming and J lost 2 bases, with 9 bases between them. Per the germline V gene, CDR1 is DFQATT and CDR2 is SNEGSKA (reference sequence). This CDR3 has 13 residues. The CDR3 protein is CSASRSATDTQYF. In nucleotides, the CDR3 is TGCAGTGCTAGTCGCTCGGCCACAGATACGCAGTATTTT.

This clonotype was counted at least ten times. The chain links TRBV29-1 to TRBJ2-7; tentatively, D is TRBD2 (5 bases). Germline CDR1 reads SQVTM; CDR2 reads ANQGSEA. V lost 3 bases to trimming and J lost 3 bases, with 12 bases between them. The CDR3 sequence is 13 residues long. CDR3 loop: CSVERVSGYEQYF. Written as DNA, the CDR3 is TGCAGCGTTGAGAGGGTGTCCGGCTACGAGCAGTACTTC.

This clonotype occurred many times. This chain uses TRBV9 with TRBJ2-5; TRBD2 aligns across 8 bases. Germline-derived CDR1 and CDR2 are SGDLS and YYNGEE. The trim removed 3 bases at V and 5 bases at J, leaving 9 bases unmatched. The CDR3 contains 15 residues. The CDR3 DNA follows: TGTGCCAGCAGCGGGACGGGGGGGGGTTTGGAGACCCAGTACTTC. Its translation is CASSGTGGGLETQYF.

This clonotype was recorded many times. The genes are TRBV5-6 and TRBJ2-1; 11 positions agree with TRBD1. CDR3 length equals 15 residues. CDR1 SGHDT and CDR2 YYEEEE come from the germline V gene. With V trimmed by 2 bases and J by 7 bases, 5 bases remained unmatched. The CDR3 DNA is TGTGCCAGCAGCTTTTTAGGGACAGGGGGTAATGAGCAGTTCTTC. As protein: CASSFLGTGGNEQFF.

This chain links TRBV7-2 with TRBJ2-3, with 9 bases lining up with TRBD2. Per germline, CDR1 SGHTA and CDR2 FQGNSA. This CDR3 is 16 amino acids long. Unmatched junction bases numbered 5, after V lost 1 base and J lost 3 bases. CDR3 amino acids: CASSLEPAGGTDTQYF. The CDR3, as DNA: TGTGCCAGCAGCTTAGAACCAGCGGGGGGAACAGATACGCAGTATTTT.

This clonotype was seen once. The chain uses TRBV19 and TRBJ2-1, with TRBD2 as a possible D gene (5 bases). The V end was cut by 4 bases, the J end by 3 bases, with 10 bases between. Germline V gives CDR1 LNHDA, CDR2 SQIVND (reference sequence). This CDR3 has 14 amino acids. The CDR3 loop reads CASSTTRDYNEQFF. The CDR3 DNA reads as TGTGCCAGTAGTACAACCCGGGACTACAATGAGCAGTTCTTC. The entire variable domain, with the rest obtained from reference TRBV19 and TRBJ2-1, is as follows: DGGITQSPKYLFRKEGQNVTLSCEQNLNHDAMYWYRQDPGQGLRLIYYSQIVNDFQKGDIAEGYSVSREKKESFPLTVTSAQKNPTAFYLCASSTTRDYNEQFFGPGTRLTVL.

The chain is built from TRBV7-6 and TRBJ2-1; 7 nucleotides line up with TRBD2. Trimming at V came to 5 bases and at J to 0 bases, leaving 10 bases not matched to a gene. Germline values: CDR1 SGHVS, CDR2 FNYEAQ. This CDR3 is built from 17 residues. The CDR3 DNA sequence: TGTGCCAGCAGCCACTCAACGGGGGGTAGCTCCTACAATGAGCAGTTCTTC. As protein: CASSHSTGGSSYNEQFF. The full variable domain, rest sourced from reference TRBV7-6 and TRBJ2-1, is GAGVSQSPRYKVTKRGQDVALRCDPISGHVSLYWYRQALGQGPEFLTYFNYEAQQDKSGLPNDRFSAERPEGSISTLTIQRTEQRDSAMYRCASSHSTGGSSYNEQFFGPGTRLTVL.

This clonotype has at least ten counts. CDR3 sequence: CASSFDAYNEQFF. For the CDR3, the DNA is TGTGCCAGCAGCTTCGACGCTTACAATGAGCAGTTCTTC. The chain recombines TRBV7-8 with TRBJ2-1; D unresolved. CDR3 length equals 13 residues. Per the germline V gene, CDR1 is SGHVS and CDR2 is FQNEAQ. V was pared by 3 bases and J by 4 bases, with 7 bases between.

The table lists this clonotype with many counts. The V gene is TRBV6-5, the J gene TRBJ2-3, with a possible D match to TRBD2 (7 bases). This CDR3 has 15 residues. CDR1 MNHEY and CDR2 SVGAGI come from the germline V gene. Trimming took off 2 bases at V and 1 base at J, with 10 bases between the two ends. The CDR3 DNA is TGTGCCAGCAGTTACCTAGGGGGGGGCACAGATACGCAGTATTTT. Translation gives CASSYLGGGTDTQYF.

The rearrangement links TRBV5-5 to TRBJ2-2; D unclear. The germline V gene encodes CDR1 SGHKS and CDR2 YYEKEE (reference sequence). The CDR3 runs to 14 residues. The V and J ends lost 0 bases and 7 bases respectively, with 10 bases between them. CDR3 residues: CASSLGLLCGELFF. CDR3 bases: TGTGCCAGCAGCTTGGGACTGCTCTGCGGGGAGCTGTTTTTT.

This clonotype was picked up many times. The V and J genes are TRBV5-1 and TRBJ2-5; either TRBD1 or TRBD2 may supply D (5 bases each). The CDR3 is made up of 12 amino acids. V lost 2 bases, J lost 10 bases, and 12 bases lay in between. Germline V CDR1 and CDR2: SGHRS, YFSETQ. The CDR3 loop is CASSLPGPHQYF. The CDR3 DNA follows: TGCGCCAGCAGCTTACCGGGGCCCCACCAGTACTTC.

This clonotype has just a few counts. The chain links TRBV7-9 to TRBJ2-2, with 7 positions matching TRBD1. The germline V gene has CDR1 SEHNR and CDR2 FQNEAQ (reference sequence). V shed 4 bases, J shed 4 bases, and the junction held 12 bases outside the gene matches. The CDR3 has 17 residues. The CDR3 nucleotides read TGTGCCAGCAGCTCCGGGCTGACAGGGATAGGCACCGGGGAGCTGTTTTTT. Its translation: CASSSGLTGIGTGELFF.

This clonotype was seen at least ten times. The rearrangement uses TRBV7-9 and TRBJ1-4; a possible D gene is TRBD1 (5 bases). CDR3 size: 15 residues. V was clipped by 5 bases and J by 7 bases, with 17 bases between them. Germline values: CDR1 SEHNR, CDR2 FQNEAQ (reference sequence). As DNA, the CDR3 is TGTGCCAGCAGCGTATCGGGACTGCCGGGTGAAAAACTGTTTTTT. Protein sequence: CASSVSGLPGEKLFF. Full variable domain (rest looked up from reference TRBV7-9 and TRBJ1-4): DTGVSQNPRHKITKRGQNVTFRCDPISEHNRLYWYRQTLGQGPEFLTYFQNEAQLEKSRLLSDRFSAERPKGSFSTLEIQRTEQGDSAMYLCASSVSGLPGEKLFFGSGTQLSVL.

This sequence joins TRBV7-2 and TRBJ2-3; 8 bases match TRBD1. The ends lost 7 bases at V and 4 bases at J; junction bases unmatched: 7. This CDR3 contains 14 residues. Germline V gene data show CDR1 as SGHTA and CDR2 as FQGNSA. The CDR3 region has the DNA TGTGCCAGCACGAGGGACAGGCGGTCAGATACGCAGTATTTT. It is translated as CASTRDRRSDTQYF.